Presented here are 29 T cell receptor beta chains from one specimen sequenced in a study of response to subunit inactivated influenza vaccine. Each CDR3 protein is one row after TCRdb ran MiXCR on the RT-PCR reads. The sample lists 590,000 or so distinct CDR3 sequences, 13% to 15% occurring once. The material was PBMCs from blood, obtained around two weeks before vaccination. The receptors here all came from a man aged 50-59 years who received an inactivated influenza vaccine.

This clonotype was counted between two and nine times. The CDR3: CASSYAGTSGYEQYF. The CDR3 DNA follows: TGTGCCAGCAGTTACGCCGGGACTAGCGGCTACGAGCAGTACTTC. The V call is TRBV6-5, the J call TRBJ2-7; 11 bases are a match to TRBD2. The V gene's germline CDR1 is MNHEY and CDR2 SVGAGI. The J segment lost 3 bases and the V segment lost 2 bases, leaving 3 bases of the junction unmatched. This CDR3 contains 15 residues.

This chain links TRBV12-3 or TRBV12-4 with TRBJ2-7, with unresolved D. Trimming pared 1 base from V and 2 bases from J, leaving 6 bases between. The CDR3 contains 13 residues. The CDR3: CASSLGKAYEQYF. CDR3 in DNA: TGTGCCAGCAGTTTAGGGAAAGCCTACGAGCAGTACTTC.

J is TRBJ2-1 and V is TRBV5-1, with 11 bases identical to TRBD2. V dropped 4 bases and J dropped 5; count of bases not matched to a gene: 5. The CDR3 spans 15 residues. Germline V gene lookup returns CDR1 SGHRS and CDR2 YFSETQ. In nucleotides, the CDR3 is TGCGCCAGCAGCGGAGGGACTAGCGGAGACAATGAGCAGTTCTTC. It encodes CASSGGTSGDNEQFF.

This clonotype has more than one count but fewer than ten. V gene TRBV3-1 combines with J gene TRBJ2-7; TRBD1 or TRBD2 may be the D gene (5 bases each). This CDR3 has 15 amino acids. The germline V gene encodes CDR1 LGHDT and CDR2 YNNKEL (reference sequence). Trimming cost V 4 bases and J 1 base, with 14 bases left between them. The DNA for the CDR3 is TGTGCCAGCAGCCTCGTCCCAGGGAGATCCTACGAGCAGTACTTC. This codes for CASSLVPGRSYEQYF.

This clonotype was recorded a few times. V usage is TRBV11-2 and J usage is TRBJ2-2; D may correspond to TRBD1 or TRBD2 (7 bases each). Germline values: CDR1 SGHAT, CDR2 FQNNGV. The V and J ends lost 5 bases and 6 bases respectively, with 19 bases between them. The CDR3 is 16 residues long. CDR3 nucleotides: TGTGCCAGCAGCCACTCCAGGGGGAGGGAGGCCGGGGAGCTGTTTTTT. Its translation is CASSHSRGREAGELFF.

In its sample, this clonotype was seen a few times. This chain joins TRBV7-9 and TRBJ2-5; D unclear. The germline V gene has CDR1 SEHNR and CDR2 FQNEAQ (reference sequence). The CDR3 runs to 16 residues. Trimming stripped 0 bases from V and 1 base from J, with 12 bases between. The CDR3 DNA is TGTGCCAGCAGCTTAGCGCCACTGGGGATCCAAGAGACCCAGTACTTC. It translates to CASSLAPLGIQETQYF.

The chain uses TRBV9 and TRBJ2-7, with 9 bases fitting TRBD1. The CDR3 covers 15 residues. The V gene end was trimmed by 3 bases and the J gene end by 7 bases; junction bases not matched to a gene: 11. Looked up from germline, CDR1 is SGDLS and CDR2 is YYNGEE. CDR3 protein: CASSESAGQGREQYF. The CDR3 coding sequence is TGTGCCAGCAGCGAAAGCGCGGGACAGGGAAGGGAGCAGTACTTC.

This clonotype has just a few counts. An end of the junction differs from the germline gene, which may be a read error. The chain couples TRBV9 to TRBJ2-1; D is possibly TRBD2 (6 bases). The CDR3 has 15 residues. Germline V gene lookup returns CDR1 SGDLS and CDR2 YYNGEE. For the CDR3, the DNA is TGTGCTAGCAGCCCTCCGACTAGATCCCGCAATGAGCAGTTCTTC. It yields the protein CASSPPTRSRNEQFF.

This sequence joins TRBV10-3 and TRBJ2-5; 12 positions agree with TRBD2. CDR1 and CDR2 (germline): ENHRY, SYGVKD. CDR3 length equals 15 residues. V was pared by 6 bases and J by 0 bases, with 2 bases of the junction left unmatched. DNA for the CDR3: TGTGCCATCAGGCGACTAGCGGGAGACCAAGAGACCCAGTACTTC. This gives the protein CAIRRLAGDQETQYF.

In this sample, this clonotype turned up many times. The rearrangement links TRBV20-1 to TRBJ2-5; D unclear. This CDR3 contains 15 residues. Germline CDR1 reads DFQATT; CDR2 reads SNEGSKA (reference sequence). V lost 5 bases and J 8 bases, leaving 24 bases between the germline ends. The CDR3 region has the DNA TGCAGTGCTGAGGCTTCGGCGGATTCACATAATACCCAGTACTTC. It specifies CSAEASADSHNTQYF.

The chain joins TRBV5-4 to TRBJ1-1, with 9 bases that match TRBD1. Looked up from germline, CDR1 is SGHNT and CDR2 is YYREEE (reference sequence). Trimming took 2 bases from V and 2 from J; bases not matched to a gene: 4. The length of the CDR3 is 15 residues. This CDR3 reads CASSFRTGDNTEAFF. In nucleotides, the CDR3 is TGTGCCAGCAGCTTTCGGACAGGGGATAACACTGAAGCTTTCTTT.

This rearrangement joins TRBV29-1 to TRBJ1-1; perhaps TRBD1 as D (6 bases). Between the trimmed V and J ends, which lost 5 bases and 5 bases, there was a span of 15 bases. The CDR3 totals 13 residues. Per germline, CDR1 SQVTM and CDR2 ANQGSEA. CDR3 amino acids: CSVTDRKVTEAFF. CDR3 DNA: TGCAGCGTTACAGACAGGAAGGTTACTGAAGCTTTCTTT.

The rearrangement joins TRBV6-1 to TRBJ2-3; D is possibly TRBD1 (6 bases). V dropped 2 bases and J dropped 0 bases, with 12 bases sitting between them. The CDR3 consists of 16 residues. Germline assignment: CDR1 MNHNS and CDR2 SASEGT. CDR3 coding DNA: TGTGCCAGCAGTGAAAGGGAACAGGGAAGCACAGATACGCAGTATTTT. This translates into CASSEREQGSTDTQYF.

V usage is TRBV10-3 and J usage is TRBJ2-2, with D possibly being TRBD2 (7 bases). V was cut by 3 bases and J by 3 bases, with 20 bases left in between. This CDR3 comprises 18 residues. Germline V CDR1 and CDR2: ENHRY, SYGVKD. The CDR3 sequence is CAISDTFTGGLDTGELFF. DNA of the CDR3: TGTGCCATCAGTGACACATTCACGGGGGGCTTGGACACCGGGGAGCTGTTTTTT.

This clonotype was counted between two and nine times. V is TRBV29-1 and J is TRBJ2-7; 8 nucleotides align to TRBD1. The V and J ends lost 5 bases and 4 bases, in that order; junction bases with no gene match: 4. The germline gives CDR1 SQVTM, CDR2 ANQGSEA. The CDR3 sequence is 12 residues long. This CDR3 reads CSVWTGLYEQYF. In nucleotides, the CDR3 is TGCAGCGTTTGGACAGGGTTGTACGAGCAGTACTTC.

Only a few counts were recorded for this clonotype. This rearrangement joins TRBV3-1 to TRBJ2-7; 8 nucleotides match TRBD1. Germline-derived CDR1 and CDR2 are LGHDT and YNNKEL (reference sequence). V shed 3 bases and J 1 base; nucleotides not matched to a gene: 5. This CDR3 region has 15 residues. The DNA of the CDR3 is TGTGCCAGCAGCCACGCAGGGGGCTCTTCCTACGAGCAGTACTTC. Translated, it gives CASSHAGGSSYEQYF.

This clonotype was seen a few times. The chain employs TRBV7-2 and TRBJ1-1; a possible D gene is TRBD1 (6 bases). V lost 5 bases and J 4 bases, leaving 17 bases between the germline ends. The CDR3 is made up of 15 amino acids. Germline CDR1 and CDR2: SGHTA and FQGNSA. Here the CDR3 DNA reads TGTGCCAGCAGCATTTCGGACAGAGTAATCACTGAAGCTTTCTTT. Residues: CASSISDRVITEAFF.

This clonotype turned up a few times. The V gene is TRBV11-2, the J gene TRBJ2-2; the D gene could be TRBD1 or TRBD2 (7 bases each). The V end lost 5 bases, the J end lost 6 bases, and 19 bases lay between the germline ends. The CDR3 length is 16 residues. The germline V gene has CDR1 SGHAT and CDR2 FQNNGV. CDR3 residues: CASSPIREGAAGELFF. DNA for the CDR3: TGTGCCAGCAGCCCTATAAGGGAGGGGGCGGCCGGGGAGCTGTTTTTT.

This clonotype has at least ten counts. The V call is TRBV12-3 or TRBV12-4, the J call TRBJ2-2, with D maybe TRBD1 (5 bases). This CDR3 spans 14 amino acids. V lost 6 bases and J lost 4, with 12 bases in between. CDR3 sequence: CASRDRRGTGELFF. CDR3 DNA sequence: TGTGCCAGCAGAGACAGAAGGGGCACCGGGGAGCTGTTTTTT.

At least ten counts were recorded for this clonotype. The chain joins TRBV12-3 or TRBV12-4 to TRBJ2-7, with 11 bases that match TRBD2. With V trimmed by 6 bases and J by 1 base, 5 bases remained unmatched. The CDR3 runs to 15 residues. The CDR3 protein is CASSRTSGSSYEQYF. The DNA for the CDR3 is TGTGCCAGCAGCCGTACTAGCGGGAGTTCCTACGAGCAGTACTTC.

This chain joins TRBV6-2 or TRBV6-3 and TRBJ2-7; 10 nucleotides match TRBD2. Germline values: CDR1 MNHEY, CDR2 SVGEGT. Trimming removed 2 bases from V and 0 bases from J; junction bases left unmatched: 10. This CDR3 has 18 residues. In nucleotides, the CDR3 is TGTGCCAGCAGTTACCCGTTTTGGACTAGCGGTAGCTCCTACGAGCAGTACTTC. It is translated as CASSYPFWTSGSSYEQYF.

This clonotype showed up just once. One end of the junction does not line up with germline, which may come from a read error. V gene TRBV7-9 combines with J gene TRBJ2-7, with 7 bases identical to TRBD2. This CDR3 region has 14 residues. Germline V gene data show CDR1 as SEHNR and CDR2 as FQNEAQ (reference sequence). The CDR3 DNA is TGTGACAGCAGCTTAGCGGGCGGAAACTACGAGCAGTACTTC. Translated, it gives CDSSLAGGNYEQYF.

This clonotype was picked up one time. V and J are TRBV20-1 and TRBJ2-1; TRBD2 agrees at 8 bases. Germline-derived CDR1 and CDR2 are DFQATT and SNEGSKA (reference sequence). The CDR3 length is 14 residues. The V and J ends lost 2 bases and 7 bases, in that order; junction bases with no gene match: 7. The CDR3 bases are TGCAGTGCTAGAAATAGCGGGGTTGCAAATGAGCAGTTCTTC. This encodes CSARNSGVANEQFF.

This clonotype was seen a handful of times. The chain links TRBV27 to TRBJ2-3, with D perhaps matching TRBD1 (6 bases). The CDR3 has 15 residues. Trimming took off 8 bases at V and 1 base at J, with 16 bases between the two ends. Germline V gene data show CDR1 as MNHEY and CDR2 as SMNVEV (reference sequence). CDR3 bases: TGTGCCAGCCGCCTTTGGGGGCTACGCACAGATACGCAGTATTTT. It specifies CASRLWGLRTDTQYF.

This clonotype was counted only a few times. This chain uses TRBV7-9 with TRBJ2-1, with D perhaps given as TRBD1 or TRBD2 (5 bases each). From germline, CDR1 is SEHNR and CDR2 FQNEAQ (reference sequence). V was clipped by 0 bases and J by 14 bases, with 11 bases between them. This CDR3 contains 12 residues. CDR3 DNA: TGTGCCAGCAGCTTAGCGAGGGGTTTGGAGTTCTTC. This encodes CASSLARGLEFF.

CDR3 sequence: CASSGTSGEETQYF. DNA for the CDR3: TGCGCCAGCAGCGGGACTAGCGGAGAAGAGACCCAGTACTTC. The chain has TRBV5-1 and TRBJ2-5; 11 positions match TRBD2. From germline, CDR1 is SGHRS and CDR2 YFSETQ. The CDR3 is made up of 14 amino acids. V gave up 4 bases and J gave up 3 bases; unmatched junction bases: 2.

This chain joins TRBV3-1 and TRBJ2-2; maybe TRBD2 (6 bases). Trimming removed 4 bases at V and 3 bases at J, with 12 bases between. The CDR3 is made up of 15 amino acids. Germline loops: CDR1 LGHDT, CDR2 YNNKEL (reference sequence). In DNA, the CDR3 is TGTGCCAGCAGCCTGGGACTTTCCGACACCGGGGAGCTGTTTTTT. Its translation: CASSLGLSDTGELFF.

The rearrangement joins TRBV11-2 to TRBJ1-2; weak D call: TRBD1 (6 bases). This CDR3 region has 14 residues. Trimming left V 5 bases short and J 7 bases short, with 17 bases between. Germline CDR1 SGHAT, CDR2 FQNNGV. CDR3 bases: TGTGCCAGCAGCCCCGGGTTGGGGGCCCTTGGCTACACCTTC. Its translation is CASSPGLGALGYTF.

The CDR3 nucleotides are TGCGCCAGCAGCCGCACACTAGCGGGAAACACCGGGGAGCTGTTTTTT. This codes for CASSRTLAGNTGELFF. The chain employs TRBV4-3 and TRBJ2-2; 10 bases line up with TRBD2. The CDR3 sequence is 16 residues long. With V trimmed by 4 bases and J by 2 bases, 4 bases remained unmatched. Germline V lookup: CDR1 LGHNA, CDR2 YSLEER.